This T cell receptor beta chain appears in the sequencing data of a study of blood T cell repertoires in COVID-19. The germline V and J ends were trimmed by 5 bases and 4 bases, with 15 bases remaining between them. CDR3 length equals 14 residues. Germline CDR1 is MGHDK and CDR2 is SYGVNS. Clones were read by immunoSEQ multiplex PCR, and TCRdb kept only the in-frame ones, dropping some. The sample includes about 250,000 clones, nearly 90% of them seen just once. The chain links TRBV25-1 to TRBJ2-7; possibly TRBD2 for D (6 bases). The sequence came from a man aged 18 to 35 with active or convalescent COVID-19. What was sequenced was peripheral blood. This chain's CDR3 is CASSPGEALYEQYF. The CDR3 coding sequence is TGTGCCAGCAGTCCCGGGGAGGCATTATACGAGCAGTACTTC.